The 16 T cell receptor beta chains below all came from one sample that was sequenced in a study of T cell responses to AZD1222 COVID-19 vaccine. Assay used: immunoSEQ multiplex PCR; TCRdb lists only in-frame clones, some missing. Among about 130,000 clones listed, over 85% were seen once. This material consisted of peripheral blood, taken on day 0 of AZD1222 vaccination. These receptors came from an adult in good health.

The genes are TRBV11-2 and TRBJ2-2; D not certain. The germline V gene has CDR1 SGHAT and CDR2 FQNNGV. V dropped 0 bases and J dropped 1 base, with 3 bases sitting between them. The CDR3 has 14 residues. In DNA form, the CDR3 reads TGTGCCAGCAGCTTAGAGGTGAACACCGGGGAGCTGTTTTTT. It specifies CASSLEVNTGELFF.

This chain links TRBV6-6 with TRBJ2-7, with 10 positions matching TRBD1. This CDR3 is 16 amino acids long. V was pared by 1 base and J by 0 bases, with 3 bases of the junction left unmatched. The germline gives CDR1 MNHNY, CDR2 SVGAGI (reference sequence). As DNA, the CDR3 is TGTGCCAGCAGTTACTTGGGACAGGGGACCTCCTACGAGCAGTACTTC. It encodes CASSYLGQGTSYEQYF.

This sequence joins TRBV9 and TRBJ1-2; TRBD1 matches at 10 bases. The junction had 4 bases not matched to a gene; V was cut back by 2 bases and J by 6 bases. In germline, CDR1 is SGDLS, CDR2 YYNGEE. CDR3 length: 14 amino acids. This CDR3 reads CASSVAGTGDGYTF. CDR3 DNA sequence: TGTGCCAGCAGCGTTGCCGGGACAGGGGATGGCTACACCTTC.

The chain recombines TRBV7-9 with TRBJ1-3, with 7 positions matching TRBD1. CDR3 length: 14 residues. Looked up from germline, CDR1 is SEHNR and CDR2 is FQNEAQ (reference sequence). The V segment lost 5 bases and the J segment 4 bases; nucleotides outside the gene matches: 5. This chain's CDR3 is CASSLQGYGNTIYF. The DNA of the CDR3 is TGTGCCAGCAGCCTACAGGGGTACGGAAACACCATATATTTT. Full variable domain (remainder filled in from reference TRBV7-9 and TRBJ1-3): DTGVSQNPRHKITKRGQNVTFRCDPISEHNRLYWYRQTLGQGPEFLTYFQNEAQLEKSRLLSDRFSAERPKGSFSTLEIQRTEQGDSAMYLCASSLQGYGNTIYFGEGSWLTVV.

The chain carries TRBV5-1 and TRBJ2-7; D remains unclear. The germline V gene has CDR1 SGHRS and CDR2 YFSETQ. V was shortened by 3 bases and J by 2 bases, with 9 bases between the two germline ends. The CDR3 is 13 amino acids. CDR3 sequence: CASSWTSTYEQYF. Written as DNA, the CDR3 is TGCGCCAGCAGCTGGACCTCGACCTACGAGCAGTACTTC.

The chain combines TRBV5-6 with TRBJ2-7; the match to TRBD1 covers 8 bases. In germline, CDR1 is SGHDT, CDR2 YYEEEE. This CDR3 is 14 amino acids long. With V trimmed by 4 bases and J by 4 bases, 7 bases remained unmatched. The CDR3 sequence: CASSQGQADYEQYF. CDR3 nucleotide sequence: TGTGCCAGCAGCCAGGGACAGGCTGATTACGAGCAGTACTTC.

The chain has TRBV4-2 and TRBJ2-7; TRBD1 matches 8 bases. Germline V gene sequence: CDR1 LGHNA, CDR2 YNFKEQ. CDR3 length equals 16 residues. Unmatched junction bases numbered 4, after V lost 0 bases and J lost 0 bases. As DNA, the CDR3 is TGTGCCAGCAGCCAAGACTCAGGGGGCAGCTCCTACGAGCAGTACTTC. It is translated as CASSQDSGGSSYEQYF.

This clone showed up just once. CDR3 DNA sequence: TGTGCCAGCAGTCTAGAGGCGGGGTTTGGAGACGAGCAGTACTTC. Amino acid sequence: CASSLEAGFGDEQYF. The chain is built from TRBV6-6 and TRBJ2-7; D may be TRBD2 (6 bases). Per germline, CDR1 MNHNY and CDR2 SVGAGI (reference sequence). This CDR3 has 15 residues. Trimming stripped 5 bases from V and 5 bases from J, with 19 bases between.

Only a few counts were recorded for this clone. Other DNA sequences in the sample encode the same CDR3. This chain joins TRBV11-2 and TRBJ1-2; unclear D gene. Trimming pared 0 bases from V and 4 bases from J, leaving 3 bases between. CDR3 size: 12 residues. The germline CDR1 and CDR2 sequences are SGHAT and FQNNGV. The CDR3: CASSLDGYGYTF. The CDR3 nucleotides are TGTGCCAGCAGCTTAGACGGCTATGGCTACACCTTC. The full variable domain, with the rest looked up from reference TRBV11-2 and TRBJ1-2, is EAGVAQSPRYKIIEKRQSVAFWCNPISGHATLYWYQQILGQGPKLLIQFQNNGVVDDSQLPKDRFSAERLKGVDSTLKIQPAKLEDSAVYLCASSLDGYGYTFGSGTRLTVV.

V is TRBV7-2 and J is TRBJ1-2; 12 bases are a match to TRBD1. With V trimmed by 2 bases and J by 5 bases, 9 bases remained unmatched. The CDR3 has 17 residues. Germline V gives CDR1 SGHTA, CDR2 FQGNSA. This CDR3 reads CASSLLGTGGRGYGYTF. CDR3 nucleotides: TGTGCCAGCAGCTTATTAGGGACAGGGGGCCGGGGGTATGGCTACACCTTC. The variable domain in full, with the rest retrieved from reference TRBV7-2 and TRBJ1-2, is GAGVSQSPSNKVTEKGKDVELRCDPISGHTALYWYRQSLGQGLEFLIYFQGNSAPDKSGLPSDRFSAERTGGSVSTLTIQRTQQEDSAVYLCASSLLGTGGRGYGYTFGSGTRLTVV.

This clone turned up a few times. The genes are TRBV5-1 and TRBJ2-1, with D perhaps TRBD2 (7 bases). The CDR3 extends over 15 amino acids. V lost 0 bases to trimming and J lost 4 bases, with 11 bases between them. Germline CDR1 SGHRS, CDR2 YFSETQ. CDR3 nucleotides: TGCGCCAGCAGCTTGGTCGGGGGGCCGTACAATGAGCAGTTCTTC. Encoded protein: CASSLVGGPYNEQFF. Variable domain in full (rest from reference TRBV5-1 and TRBJ2-1): KAGVTQTPRYLIKTRGQQVTLSCSPISGHRSVSWYQQTPGQGLQFLFEYFSETQRNKGNFPGRFSGRQFSNSRSEMNVSTLELGDSALYLCASSLVGGPYNEQFFGPGTRLTVL.

Concerning this clone: One end of the junction fails to match germline, which may point to a read error. V gene TRBV7-7 combines with J gene TRBJ2-3, with 8 positions matching TRBD1. The germline gives CDR1 SSHAT, CDR2 FNYEAQ (reference sequence). The CDR3 spans 16 residues. Here the CDR3 DNA reads TGTGCTAGCAGCTTAGGGACAGGCGGATCCACAGATACGCAGTATTTT. Translating it yields CASSLGTGGSTDTQYF.

This clone was observed once. The chain combines TRBV7-3 with TRBJ2-3; 9 nucleotides agree with TRBD1. V shed 4 bases and J 7 bases; nucleotides not matched to a gene: 9. Per the germline V gene, CDR1 is SGHTA and CDR2 is FQGTGA. The CDR3 totals 15 residues. The CDR3 DNA follows: TGTGCCAGCAGCTCGACCGGGACAGGGTATAATACGCAGTATTTT. This sequence encodes CASSSTGTGYNTQYF.

The chain is built from TRBV7-9 and TRBJ1-1; no definite D call. Per the germline V gene, CDR1 is SEHNR and CDR2 is FQNEAQ (reference sequence). The V and J ends lost 5 bases and 1 base respectively, with 5 bases between them. CDR3 length: 12 residues. This CDR3 is CASSGPNTEAFF. The CDR3 nucleotides are TGTGCCAGCAGCGGGCCGAACACTGAAGCTTTCTTT.

The chain employs TRBV2 and TRBJ1-4; D is possibly TRBD1 (5 bases). V gave up 5 bases and J gave up 5 bases, with 15 bases separating them. The CDR3 runs to 15 residues. Germline lookup yields CDR1 SNHLY and CDR2 FYNNEI. Here the CDR3 reads CASSPPGLRNEKLFF. CDR3 DNA sequence: TGTGCCAGCAGTCCGCCGGGACTGAGAAATGAAAAACTGTTTTTT.

V is TRBV5-1 and J is TRBJ1-1; perhaps TRBD1 as D (5 bases). This CDR3 is built from 13 residues. V lost 4 bases and J 5 bases, leaving 12 bases between the germline ends. Germline loops: CDR1 SGHRS, CDR2 YFSETQ. Here the CDR3 DNA reads TGCGCCAGCAGCCCCCAGGGAGGGACTGAAGCTTTCTTT. It encodes CASSPQGGTEAFF.